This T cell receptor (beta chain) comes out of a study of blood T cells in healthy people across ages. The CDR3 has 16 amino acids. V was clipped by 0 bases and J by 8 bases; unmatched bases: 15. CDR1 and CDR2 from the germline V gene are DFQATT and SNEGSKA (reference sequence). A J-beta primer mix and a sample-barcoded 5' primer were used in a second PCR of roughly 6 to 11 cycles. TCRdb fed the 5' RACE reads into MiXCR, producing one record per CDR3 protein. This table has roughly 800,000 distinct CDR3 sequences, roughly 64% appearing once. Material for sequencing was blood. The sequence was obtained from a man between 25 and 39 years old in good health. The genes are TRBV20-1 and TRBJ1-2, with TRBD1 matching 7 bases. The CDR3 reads CSAREAWSGGRSGYTF. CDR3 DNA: TGCAGTGCTAGAGAAGCCTGGTCAGGGGGGAGGTCCGGCTACACCTTC.